This TCR beta chain appears in the sequencing data of a study of blood T cell repertoires in COVID-19. On the study more broadly: Samples taken during acute and convalescent COVID-19 were collected in the United States, Italy and Spain.

This table comes from immunoSEQ multiplex PCR, and its TCRdb copy is limited to in-frame clones, with some not included. The sample includes approximately 100,000 clones, 69% of them seen just once. The ends lost 4 bases at V and 3 bases at J; junction bases unmatched: 9. The CDR3 contains 16 residues. Germline values: CDR1 SGHRS, CDR2 YFSETQ. The sequence derives from a man older than 75 with acute or convalescent COVID-19. The sequenced sample consisted of peripheral blood. The rearrangement links TRBV5-1 to TRBJ2-4; the match to TRBD1 covers 8 bases. The CDR3 region has the DNA TGCGCCAGCAGCCGGACAGGGAGTGGGGACAAAAACATTCAGTACTTC. Amino acid sequence: CASSRTGSGDKNIQYF.